This T cell receptor (beta chain) was obtained from a study of Ad26.COV2.S vaccination and SARS-CoV-2 variants. Overall study: Dosing was one shot or two shots 56 days apart.

The treatment: roughly 18 received Ad26.COV2.S at low or high dose, single or two shots; about 5 received placebo; per-sample allocation not given. The study sampled participants on day 63 after the first vaccine or placebo injection. Profiling relied on immunoSEQ multiplex PCR, and the TCRdb table lists in-frame clones only, not all of them. The top ten clones hold approximately 1.7% of a sample with under 500,000 clones, 92% of them seen once. In this sample, this clone turned up once. CDR1 and CDR2 from the germline V gene are SGHRS and YFSETQ. This CDR3 contains 14 residues. Trimming removed 2 bases from V and 8 bases from J; junction bases left unmatched: 9.

This clonotype was sampled from a person aged 18-65 years who received the Ad26.COV2.S COVID-19 vaccine or a placebo. The sample was peripheral blood, taken in a trial of Ad26.COV2.S vaccine versus placebo. The chain uses TRBV5-1 and TRBJ1-2, with 7 bases identical to TRBD1. CDR3 sequence: CASSFEGGVGGYTF. The CDR3 DNA is TGCGCCAGCAGCTTTGAAGGGGGCGTAGGGGGCTACACCTTC.